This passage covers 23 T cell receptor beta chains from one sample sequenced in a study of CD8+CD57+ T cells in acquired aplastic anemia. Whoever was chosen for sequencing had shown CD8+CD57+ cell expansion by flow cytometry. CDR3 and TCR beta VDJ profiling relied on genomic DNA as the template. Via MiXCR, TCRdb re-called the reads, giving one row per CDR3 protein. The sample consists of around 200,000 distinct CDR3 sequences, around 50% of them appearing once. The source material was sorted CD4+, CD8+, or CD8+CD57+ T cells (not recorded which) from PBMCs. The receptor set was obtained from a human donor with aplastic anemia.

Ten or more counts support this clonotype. The CDR3 nucleotides read TGTGCCAGCAGTTCGGGACAGGGGGCATTCTACGAGCAGTACTTC. Translating it yields CASSSGQGAFYEQYF. This chain connects TRBV9 to TRBJ2-7, with 12 nucleotides matching TRBD1. The CDR3 is 15 amino acids. Germline CDR1 SGDLS, CDR2 YYNGEE. Trimming took 5 bases from V and 3 from J; bases not matched to a gene: 6.

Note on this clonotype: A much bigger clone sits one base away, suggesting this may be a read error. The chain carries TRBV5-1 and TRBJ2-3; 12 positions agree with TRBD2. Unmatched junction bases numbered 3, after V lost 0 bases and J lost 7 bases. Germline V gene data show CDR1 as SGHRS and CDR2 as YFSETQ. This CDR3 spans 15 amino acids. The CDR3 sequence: CASSLVTSGGNTQYF. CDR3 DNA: TGCGCCAGCAGCTTGGTCACTAGCGGGGGGAATACGCAGTATTTT. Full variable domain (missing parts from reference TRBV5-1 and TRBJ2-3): KAGVTQTPRYLIKTRGQQVTLSCSPISGHRSVSWYQQTPGQGLQFLFEYFSETQRNKGNFPGRFSGRQFSNSRSEMNVSTLELGDSALYLCASSLVTSGGNTQYFGPGTRLTVL.

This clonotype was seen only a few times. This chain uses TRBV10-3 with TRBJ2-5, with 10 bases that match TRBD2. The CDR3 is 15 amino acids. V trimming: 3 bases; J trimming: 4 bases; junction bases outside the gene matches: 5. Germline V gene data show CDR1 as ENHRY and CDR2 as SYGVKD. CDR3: CAISDTSGAGETQYF. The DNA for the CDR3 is TGTGCCATCAGTGACACTAGCGGGGCGGGAGAGACCCAGTACTTC.

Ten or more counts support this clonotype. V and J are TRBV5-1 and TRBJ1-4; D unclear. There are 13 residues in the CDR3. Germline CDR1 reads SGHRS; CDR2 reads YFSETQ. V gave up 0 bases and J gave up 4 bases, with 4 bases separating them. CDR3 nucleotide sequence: TGCGCCAGCAGCTTGGGCCGTAATGAAAAACTGTTTTTT. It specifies CASSLGRNEKLFF.

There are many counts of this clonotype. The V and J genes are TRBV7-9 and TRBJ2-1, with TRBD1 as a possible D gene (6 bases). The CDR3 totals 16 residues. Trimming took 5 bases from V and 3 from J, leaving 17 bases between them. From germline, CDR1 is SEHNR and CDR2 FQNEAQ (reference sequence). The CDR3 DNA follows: TGTGCCAGCAGCCGCAACAGGGTAGGAGACTACAATGAGCAGTTCTTC. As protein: CASSRNRVGDYNEQFF.

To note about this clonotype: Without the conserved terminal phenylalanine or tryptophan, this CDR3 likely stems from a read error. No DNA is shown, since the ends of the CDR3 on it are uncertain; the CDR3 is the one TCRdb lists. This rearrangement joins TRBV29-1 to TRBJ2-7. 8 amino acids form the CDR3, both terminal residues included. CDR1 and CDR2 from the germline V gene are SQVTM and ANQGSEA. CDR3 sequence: CSVGHRAA.

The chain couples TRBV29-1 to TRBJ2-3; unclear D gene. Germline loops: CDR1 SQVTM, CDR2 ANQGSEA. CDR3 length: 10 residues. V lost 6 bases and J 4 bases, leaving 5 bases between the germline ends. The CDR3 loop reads CSVGSDTQYF. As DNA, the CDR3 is TGCAGCGTAGGGTCAGATACGCAGTATTTT.

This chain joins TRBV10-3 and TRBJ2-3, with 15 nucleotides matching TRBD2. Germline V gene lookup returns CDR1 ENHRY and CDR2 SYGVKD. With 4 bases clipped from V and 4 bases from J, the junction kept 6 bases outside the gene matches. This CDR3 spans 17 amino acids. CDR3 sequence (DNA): TGTGCCATCAGTGGGACTAGCGGGGGGGCCCTTCCAGATACGCAGTATTTT. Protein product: CAISGTSGGALPDTQYF.

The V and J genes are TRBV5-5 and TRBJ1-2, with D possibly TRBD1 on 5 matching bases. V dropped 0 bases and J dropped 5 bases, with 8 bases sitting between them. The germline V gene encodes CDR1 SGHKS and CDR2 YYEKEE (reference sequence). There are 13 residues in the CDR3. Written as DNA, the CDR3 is TGTGCCAGCAGCTTGGGACAGCAATATGGCTACACCTTC. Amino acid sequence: CASSLGQQYGYTF.

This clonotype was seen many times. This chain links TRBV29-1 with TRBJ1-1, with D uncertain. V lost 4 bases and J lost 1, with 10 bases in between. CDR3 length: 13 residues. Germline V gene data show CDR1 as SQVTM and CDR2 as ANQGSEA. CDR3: CSVVAHGNTEAFF. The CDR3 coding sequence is TGCAGCGTTGTAGCCCACGGGAACACTGAAGCTTTCTTT.

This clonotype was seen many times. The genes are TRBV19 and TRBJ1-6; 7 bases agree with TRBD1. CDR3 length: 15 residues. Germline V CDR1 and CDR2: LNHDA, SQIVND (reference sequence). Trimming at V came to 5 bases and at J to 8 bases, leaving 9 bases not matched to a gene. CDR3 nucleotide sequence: TGTGCCAGTAGTTCCCGACAGGGAGCTTATTCACCCCTCCACTTT. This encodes CASSSRQGAYSPLHF.

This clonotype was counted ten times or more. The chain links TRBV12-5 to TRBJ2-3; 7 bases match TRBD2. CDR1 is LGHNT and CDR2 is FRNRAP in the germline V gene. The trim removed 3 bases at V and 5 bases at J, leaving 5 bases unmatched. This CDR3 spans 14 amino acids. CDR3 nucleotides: TGTGCTAGTGGTTTACAAGCGGGAATAGATACGCAGTATTTT. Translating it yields CASGLQAGIDTQYF.

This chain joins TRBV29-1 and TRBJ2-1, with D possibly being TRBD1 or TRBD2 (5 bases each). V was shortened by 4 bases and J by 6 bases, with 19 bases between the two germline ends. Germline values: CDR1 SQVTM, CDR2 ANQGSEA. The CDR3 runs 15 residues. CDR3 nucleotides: TGCAGCGTTGTTTTTGTCTCCAAAGGGACCAATGAGCAGTTCTTC. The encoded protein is CSVVFVSKGTNEQFF.

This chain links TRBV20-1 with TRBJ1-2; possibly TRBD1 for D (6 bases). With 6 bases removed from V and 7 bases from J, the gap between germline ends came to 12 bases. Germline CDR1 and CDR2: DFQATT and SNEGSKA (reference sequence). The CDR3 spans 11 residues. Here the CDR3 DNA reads TGCAGTGCAACAGGGTGGGGTGGCTACACCTTC. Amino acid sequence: CSATGWGGYTF.

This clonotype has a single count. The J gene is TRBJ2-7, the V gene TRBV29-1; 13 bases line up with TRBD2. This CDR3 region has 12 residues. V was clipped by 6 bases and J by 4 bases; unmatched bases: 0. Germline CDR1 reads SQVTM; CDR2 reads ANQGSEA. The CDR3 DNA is TGCAGCGTGGGACTAGCGGGATACGAGCAGTACTTC. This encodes CSVGLAGYEQYF.

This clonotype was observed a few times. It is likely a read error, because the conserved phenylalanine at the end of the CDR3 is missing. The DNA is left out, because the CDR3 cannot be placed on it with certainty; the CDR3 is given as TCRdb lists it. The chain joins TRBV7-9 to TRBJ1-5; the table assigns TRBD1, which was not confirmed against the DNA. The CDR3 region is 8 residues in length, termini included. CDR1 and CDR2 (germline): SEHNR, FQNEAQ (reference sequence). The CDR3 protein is CASSSNPG.

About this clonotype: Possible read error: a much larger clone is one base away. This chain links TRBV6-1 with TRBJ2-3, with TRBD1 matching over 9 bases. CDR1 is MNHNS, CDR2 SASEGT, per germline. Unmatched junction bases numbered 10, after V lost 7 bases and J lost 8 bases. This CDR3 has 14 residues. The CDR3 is CASTAEQGAGTQYF. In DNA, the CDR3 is TGTGCCAGCACCGCCGAACAGGGGGCAGGTACGCAGTATTTT.

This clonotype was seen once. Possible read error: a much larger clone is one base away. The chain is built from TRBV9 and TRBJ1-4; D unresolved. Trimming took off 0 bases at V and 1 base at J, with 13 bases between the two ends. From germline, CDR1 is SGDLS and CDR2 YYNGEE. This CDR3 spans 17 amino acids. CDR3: CASSVGGRLLTNEKLFF. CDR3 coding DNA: TGTGCCAGCAGCGTAGGTGGACGACTTTTAACTAATGAAAAACTGTTTTTT.

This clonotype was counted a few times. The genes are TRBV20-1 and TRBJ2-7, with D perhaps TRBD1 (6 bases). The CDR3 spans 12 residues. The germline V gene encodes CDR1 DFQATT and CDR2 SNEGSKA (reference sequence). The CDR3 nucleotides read TGCGGATTAAGGACAGAACTCTACGAGCAGTACTTC. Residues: CGLRTELYEQYF.

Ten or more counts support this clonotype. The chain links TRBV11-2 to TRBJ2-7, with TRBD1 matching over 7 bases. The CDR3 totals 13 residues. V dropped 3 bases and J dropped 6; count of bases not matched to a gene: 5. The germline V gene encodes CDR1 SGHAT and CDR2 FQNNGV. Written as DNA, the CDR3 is TGTGCCAGCAGCTTGGGTAACAGGGGCGAGCAGTACTTC. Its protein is CASSLGNRGEQYF.

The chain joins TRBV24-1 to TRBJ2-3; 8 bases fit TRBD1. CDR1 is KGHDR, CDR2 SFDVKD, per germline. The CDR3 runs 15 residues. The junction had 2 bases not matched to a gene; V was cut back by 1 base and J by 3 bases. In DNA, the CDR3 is TGTGCCACCAGTGATTTCCACAGGGGGACAGATACGCAGTATTTT. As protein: CATSDFHRGTDTQYF.

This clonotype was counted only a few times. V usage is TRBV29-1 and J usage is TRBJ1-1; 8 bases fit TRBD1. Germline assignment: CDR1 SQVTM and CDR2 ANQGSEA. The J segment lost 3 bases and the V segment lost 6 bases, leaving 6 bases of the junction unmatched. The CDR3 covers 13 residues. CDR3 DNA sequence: TGCAGCGTGAAACAGGGGGAGTACACTGAAGCTTTCTTT. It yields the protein CSVKQGEYTEAFF.

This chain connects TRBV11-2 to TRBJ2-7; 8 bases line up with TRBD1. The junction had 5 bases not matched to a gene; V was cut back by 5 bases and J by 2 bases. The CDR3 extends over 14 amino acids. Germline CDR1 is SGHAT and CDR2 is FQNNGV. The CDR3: CASSHGQGPYEQYF. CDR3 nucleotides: TGTGCCAGCAGCCACGGACAGGGCCCCTACGAGCAGTACTTC.